A selection of T cell receptor beta chains follows, all from one sample in a study of T cells in Graves' hyperthyroidism and ophthalmopathy. TCRdb reprocessed the multiplex PCR reads via MiXCR and lists one record per CDR3 protein. The sample carries roughly 630,000 distinct CDR3 sequences, less than 20% recorded once. The sequencing input was blood. Receptors originate from a woman aged 25 to 39 with Graves' hyperthyroidism. CDR3s include the opening cysteine and the closing phenylalanine or tryptophan. A D gene is named only where the DNA matches it firmly. Clone size appears in some rows only: once, few, many, or a class for an expanded clone.

length	J	D	V	size	CDR3	DNA
17	TRBJ2-2	NA	TRBV24-1	NA	CATSDLALGGGTGELFF	TGTGCCACCAGTGATCTAGCCCTGGGAGGTGGTACCGGGGAGCTGTTTTTT
17	TRBJ1-2	TRBD1	TRBV27	NA	CASSLSGTGVDLYGYTF	TGTGCCAGCAGTTTATCTGGGACAGGGGTCGACCTCTATGGCTACACCTTC
15	TRBJ1-2	TRBD1	TRBV27	few	CASSEQGAIGYGYTF	TGTGCCAGCAGTGAACAGGGGGCGATAGGGTATGGCTACACCTTC
14	TRBJ1-1	TRBD1	TRBV6-1	many	CASILSAGGTEAFF	TGTGCCAGCATCCTAAGTGCAGGGGGGACTGAAGCTTTCTTT
15	TRBJ2-1	TRBD1	TRBV5-1	NA	CASHQGQSSYNEQFF	TGCGCCAGCCACCAGGGACAGAGCTCCTACAATGAGCAGTTCTTC
17	TRBJ1-2	TRBD1	TRBV12-3/TRBV12-4	many	CASSLGVTPQGNKGYTF	TGTGCCAGCAGTTTAGGGGTCACCCCACAGGGGAATAAGGGCTACACCTTC
16	TRBJ1-1	NA	TRBV6-5	many	CASSYSILGALTEAFF	TGTGCCAGCAGTTACTCGATTTTGGGGGCGCTGACTGAAGCTTTCTTT
15	TRBJ2-1	NA	TRBV13	many	CASSFGLLVETEQFF	TGTGCCAGCAGCTTTGGCTTACTGGTGGAGACTGAGCAGTTCTTC
16	TRBJ2-4	TRBD1	TRBV2	many	CASSGERDRGVNIQYF	TGTGCCAGCAGTGGAGAACGGGACAGGGGAGTGAACATTCAGTACTTC
16	TRBJ2-4	TRBD2	TRBV3-1	many	CASSQHGTTAKNIQYF	TGTGCCAGCAGCCAACATGGGACTACAGCCAAAAACATTCAGTACTTC
13	TRBJ1-1	NA	TRBV20-1	few	CSAREQGHGEAFF	TGCAGTGCTAGAGAACAGGGCCATGGTGAAGCTTTCTTT
15	TRBJ1-5	TRBD1	TRBV2	NA	CASSPDRDLNQPQHF	TGTGCCAGCAGTCCGGACAGGGACCTCAATCAGCCCCAGCATTTT
16	TRBJ2-3	TRBD2	TRBV19	NA	CASSMGSSGRGDTQYF	TGTGCCAGTAGTATGGGATCTAGCGGGAGAGGAGATACGCAGTATTTT
13	TRBJ2-3	NA	TRBV7-9	many	CASSLSPTDTQYF	TGTGCCAGCAGCTTGTCGCCCACAGATACGCAGTATTTT
17	TRBJ1-1	NA	TRBV11-2	few	CASSRAPILGGYTEAFF	TGTGCCAGCAGCCGTGCGCCGATCTTAGGAGGGTACACTGAAGCTTTCTTT
14	TRBJ2-1	TRBD2	TRBV20-1	NA	CSATLAGGVNEQFF	TGCAGTGCTACCCTAGCGGGAGGGGTCAATGAGCAGTTCTTC
16	TRBJ1-1	NA	TRBV4-3	NA	CASSHATWEFDTEAFF	TGCGCCAGCAGCCATGCCACTTGGGAGTTTGACACTGAAGCTTTCTTT
15	TRBJ2-7	TRBD1	TRBV27	NA	CASSLQGEKTYEQYF	TGTGCCAGCAGTTTACAGGGGGAAAAAACCTACGAGCAGTACTTC
16	TRBJ2-1	TRBD2	TRBV4-3	NA	CASSRGSGSLSNEQFF	TGCGCCAGCAGCCGAGGAAGCGGGAGCCTGTCAAATGAGCAGTTCTTC
16	TRBJ2-7	TRBD1	TRBV19	once	CASRSNGQGNSYEQYF	TGTGCCAGTAGATCCAACGGACAGGGGAACTCCTACGAGCAGTACTTC
11	TRBJ1-6	NA	TRBV2	many	CASAGYSPLHF	TGTGCCAGCGCGGGCTATTCACCCCTCCACTTT
16	TRBJ2-1	TRBD2	TRBV6-1	NA	CASSSRLAISYNEQFF	TGTGCCAGCAGTTCGCGACTAGCGATCTCCTACAATGAGCAGTTCTTC
15	TRBJ1-4	NA	TRBV7-9	NA	CASGHRTRTNEKLFF	TGTGCCAGCGGCCATAGGACAAGGACTAATGAAAAACTGTTTTTT
15	TRBJ2-7	NA	TRBV30	many	CAWSVGSDASYEQYF	TGTGCCTGGAGTGTAGGGTCTGACGCGTCCTACGAGCAGTACTTC
15	TRBJ2-3	NA	TRBV7-2	NA	CASRLSLGHTDTQYF	TGTGCCAGCAGGTTAAGTCTAGGGCACACAGATACGCAGTATTTT